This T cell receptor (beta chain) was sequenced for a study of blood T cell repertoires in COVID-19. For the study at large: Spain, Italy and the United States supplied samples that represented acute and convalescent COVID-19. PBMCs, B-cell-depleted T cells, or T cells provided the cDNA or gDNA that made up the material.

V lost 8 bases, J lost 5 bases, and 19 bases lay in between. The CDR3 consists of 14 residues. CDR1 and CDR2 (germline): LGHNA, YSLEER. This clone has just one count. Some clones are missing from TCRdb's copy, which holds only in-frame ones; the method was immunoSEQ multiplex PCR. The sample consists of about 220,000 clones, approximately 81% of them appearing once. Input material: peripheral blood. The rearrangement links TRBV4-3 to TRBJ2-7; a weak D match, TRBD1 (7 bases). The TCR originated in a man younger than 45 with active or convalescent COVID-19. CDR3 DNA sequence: TGCGCCAGCGCTCAGGGGGGAGCCCCCCACGAGCAGTACTTC. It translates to CASAQGGAPHEQYF.